The present T cell receptor (beta chain) was sequenced within a study of neurological immune-mediated disorders. About the research overall: Secondary progressive cases numbered 3 among the roughly 34 multiple sclerosis patients, while the other 31 were relapsing-remitting. Findings and limits, study-wide: When the repertoires were sorted by phylogenetic grouping, those of 18 of 34 multiple sclerosis patients ended up in one related-CDR3 cluster, a possible signature. Because no CDR3 amino acid sequences were shared across subjects by expanded clones, private repertoires were suggested in all groups.

Germline assignment: CDR1 LNHDA and CDR2 SQIVND (reference sequence). The CDR3 is made up of 16 amino acids. Comments on this clonotype: Its antigen is unidentified. The junction shows a germline mismatch at one end, possibly a read error.

With 10-nucleotide random UMIs included, cDNA was synthesized by 5'RACE. Using its own MiXCR run on the 5' RACE reads, TCRdb lists one record per CDR3 protein. This sample yields approximately 60,000 distinct CDR3 sequences, of which around 4% are seen a single time; roughly 2.7% belongs to the top ten. Sequenced: PBMCs. V usage is TRBV19 and J usage is TRBJ1-5; D is perhaps TRBD1 (5 bases). The TCR originated in a man in his fifties or sixties with multiple sclerosis. CDR3 coding DNA: TGTGCCAGTACCGATTCCGGGAGCCGGGGCAATCAGCCCCAGAATTTT. Translating gives CASTDSGSRGNQPQNF.